The following is a T cell receptor beta chain sequence with its context. Its antigen target is currently unknown. Within one base of it there is no much larger clone, and no base qualities were kept. Library method: the immunoSEQ multiplex PCR assay. The multiplex PCR relied on a mix of 60 forward primers for TCR Vbeta segments and 13 reverse primers for TCR Jbeta segments. The CDR3 region of rearranged TCR beta genes was amplified from genomic DNA with a multiplex PCR assay. The amplified TCR beta libraries were sequenced on the Illumina HiSeq System as 87-base-pair reads. The paper's processing steps were these. Across the 500 to 700 repertoires, a later analysis counted tens of millions of unique TCR beta chains, 8.5 million to 12 million of which were shared by at least two donors. Raw reads were error-corrected and collapsed into unique sequences with a nearest-neighbor algorithm that merged closely related sequences to remove PCR and sequencing errors. To assign V, D and J gene segments, CDR3 sequences were aligned to IMGT reference sequences. For a sequence to be retained, a match of at least six nucleotides was required to both a V gene segment and a J gene segment. Rearrangements were called productive when the CDR3 lacked stop codons and stayed in frame with V and J; all others were non-productive. CDR3 was defined according to IMGT convention as the region running from the second conserved V-encoded cysteine to the conserved J-encoded phenylalanine. Sequences without an unambiguous match to a single V gene segment were excluded from the earlier analysis of about 600 of the donors. In an earlier analysis of some 590 of the donors, a V segment was called functional when productive rearrangements were above 56.7%, and segregating when the standard deviation between donors exceeded 5%. To diagnose cytomegalovirus status from the catalog of TCR beta chain sequences, a statistical classification framework was built. V and J gene assignment, in a later analysis, came from comparing TCR nucleotide sequences with IMGT/GENE-DB human TR gene sequences. In a later analysis, CDR3 sequences and most-parsimonious VDJ recombination scenarios were assigned using the TCRdist pipeline. In a later analysis, each TCR beta chain was defined by its CDR3 amino acid sequence together with its V-gene family, and reads without a unique V-gene family were excluded. A later analysis removed 600 or so highly shared, low-generation-probability nucleotide sequences to deal with suspected cross-contamination and a sequencing artifact. A later analysis calculated a clonal expansion index for each public chain from normalized within-repertoire ranks of inferred template counts. Generation probabilities in a later analysis came from a VDJ recombination model fitted to out-of-frame rearrangements, and those results were checked against IGoR. A later analysis scored TCR-TCR, TCR-HLA and TCR-CMV co-occurrence with hypergeometric tests, applying a repertoire-size bias correction to TCR pairs. False discovery rates were estimated in a later analysis by permuting HLA or CMV assignments 20 times. In a later analysis, co-occurring TCRs were grouped using DBSCAN, with TCRdist sequence similarity added in when clustering inside HLA-allele-positive subsets. Repertoires with fewer than 30,000 or more than 120,000 public chains were left out of co-occurrence clustering, as were five repertoires with anomalous nucleotide sharing. TCRdb limited this immuneACCESS table to in-frame rearrangements with V and J called. A share of clones is missing; checked studies link under half to unresolved V genes, and the rest is unexplained. The V and J calls and clone size come from that table; D and trimming were worked out from the DNA. Present in this sample are 130,000 or so clones, approximately 80% of which were seen just once. 0.94% of the sample is in the top ten clones.

The cohort was made up of several hundred healthy bone marrow donors. At the time of sampling, every cohort member was nominally healthy, though immune exposures that went unrecorded were likely present. The donor tested CMV seronegative and was one of the 352 seronegative cohort members. Every donor gave a peripheral blood sample, and the peripheral blood mononuclear cells from that sample were used for TCR beta sequencing. The Qiagen DNeasy Blood Extraction Kit was used to extract genomic DNA from the blood cell samples. The data derive from a study of cytomegalovirus exposure and HLA in healthy donors (dated by TCRdb to the late 2010s). About the investigation overall: An earlier analysis of approximately 600 of the donors reported 250 to 350 Gb of sequence data and some 100 million unique TCR beta sequences from about 180 million T cells. Around 320 gigabases of sequencing data and roughly 90 million unique TCR sequences were included in an early release covering 550 to 800 HLA-typed donors. The genetic ancestry cluster associated with self-reported Caucasian donors included 81% of the roughly 400 genotyped donors. The study aimed to test whether signatures of past pathogen exposure could be identified by cataloging public T cell receptors. Using immunosequencing, the study profiled T cell repertoires from 500 to 800 subjects and related those repertoires to cytomegalovirus serostatus. In addition to the first cohort of roughly 700 subjects, a separate validation cohort of around 110 different subjects was used. High-throughput TCR immunosequencing, statistical association of individual TCRs with disease status, and machine learning were combined to predict cytomegalovirus infection status. A later analysis re-examined previously published TCR beta repertoires from about 670 donors and added high-resolution HLA genotyping to investigate patterns of TCR occurrence. Rather than drawing on any new phenotypic data, the later analysis identified candidate immune exposures from TCR beta sequences and the way those sequences occurred across donors. An earlier analysis of 450 to 750 of the donors used high-throughput TCR beta sequencing to judge whether each TCR beta V gene segment behaved as functional or pseudogenic. Donor age, sex, ethnicity and CMV serostatus were compiled together with the repertoire data. A later genetic analysis used genome-wide SNP genotypes for about three fifths of the 666 donors, treating that subset as a discovery cohort. Every discovery cohort repertoire had been produced on one sequencing platform. Both class I and class II loci were covered by HLA typing, at four-digit resolution. The number of donors typed differed by locus, with about 629-640 for A, B, C, DRB1 and DQB1, more than 500 for DQA1, over 600 for DPA1, and 400 to 490 for DPB1. About five DR-DQ haplotypes were treated as single units for association and clustering because of strong linkage in the cohort. Across about 370 genotyped donors of the cohort, an average of about 250,000 unique TCR beta nucleotide sequences per donor were sequenced, and 15% to 20% of those sequences were non-productive. Overall results and qualifications from the work: Strong co-occurrence of HLA alleles, especially DR and DQ, made assigning TCR associations to individual alleles difficult. While some public TCRs were present in many individuals, most TCR sequences turned up only very rarely across donors. In vitro tests confirmed that a few of the cytomegalovirus-associated TCR beta chains recognize cytomegalovirus antigens. Because counts were too low, about 17 rarely observed V segments, including chromosome 9 orphons, were excluded from the earlier analysis of around 640 of the donors. The study gave a list of more than 150 TCR beta chains associated with cytomegalovirus. The only immune exposure information available for the cohort was CMV serostatus. A further reported finding was that TCR beta sequences accurately predicted the HLA-A and HLA-B alleles for most subjects in the first cohort. This cohort had only TCR beta chains sequenced, and the lack of alpha or paired-chain data limited which features could be detected. According to a later analysis, most CMV-associated TCR beta chains appeared to be HLA-restricted, and the HLA associations seemed to be driven largely by CMV exposure. According to the authors, the approach could potentially be generalized to other disease states and immunological phenotypes. Sequencing depth was assumed to be roughly uniform across donors in the presence/absence analyses, though that assumption may not hold. The classifier was reported to diagnose cytomegalovirus status with high specificity and sensitivity in both the original cohort and the validation cohort. HLA typing was unavailable for some donors at each locus, so association tests used only the typed subset. A later analysis reported that several top co-occurrence clusters appeared linked to parvovirus B19, influenza, CMV and Epstein-Barr virus. In a later analysis, HLA-associated TCR beta chains showed more clonal expansion and lower generation probabilities than non-associated chains that were equally common. An association between a missense DCLRE1C variant and V-gene and J-gene trimming of TCR beta chains was found in a later genetic analysis and replicated in an independent cohort. The 87-base-pair reads could not distinguish some IMGT-functional V segments, including TRBV6-2 and TRBV6-3, so those segments were excluded. In a later analysis, the rate of TCR association differed among HLA loci, with DRB1 alleles having the most associated TCRs and HLA-C alleles having the fewest. Correlated functional status among segregating V segments might be attributable to linkage disequilibrium, but an unknown experimental factor could not be ruled out. Specific HLA alleles were associated with 15,000 to 20,000 TCR beta sequences at a false discovery rate of 0.05 in a later analysis. In a later genetic analysis, fewer N-insertions in productive TCRs were reported among donors in an Asian-associated ancestry cluster than the 666-donor mean. A cluster of highly shared sequence variants was judged likely to represent a technical artifact of the sequencing pipeline. In an earlier analysis of more than 500 of the donors, most TCR beta V segments appeared in productive rearrangements about 87% or about 30% of the time, broadly matching IMGT annotations.

Relative to germline, V is 6 bases shorter and J is 0 bases shorter, with 13 bases between their ends. CDR1 and CDR2, per the germline V gene (reference sequence), are MNHEY and SMNVEV. CDR3 length: 15 amino acids, cysteine to phenylalanine. Just CDR3 DNA is preserved here, 45 bases in frame from base 1. The TCR was taken from a woman aged 55-69 years in good health and CMV-seronegative. Sequenced sample: PBMCs. In this chain, TRBV27 is recombined with TRBJ2-3, with an unclear D gene assignment. At the DNA level, the sequence is TGTGCCAGCAGCCCGAGACTCGAAAGCACAGATACGCAGTATTTT. This yields the protein CASSPRLESTDTQYF.